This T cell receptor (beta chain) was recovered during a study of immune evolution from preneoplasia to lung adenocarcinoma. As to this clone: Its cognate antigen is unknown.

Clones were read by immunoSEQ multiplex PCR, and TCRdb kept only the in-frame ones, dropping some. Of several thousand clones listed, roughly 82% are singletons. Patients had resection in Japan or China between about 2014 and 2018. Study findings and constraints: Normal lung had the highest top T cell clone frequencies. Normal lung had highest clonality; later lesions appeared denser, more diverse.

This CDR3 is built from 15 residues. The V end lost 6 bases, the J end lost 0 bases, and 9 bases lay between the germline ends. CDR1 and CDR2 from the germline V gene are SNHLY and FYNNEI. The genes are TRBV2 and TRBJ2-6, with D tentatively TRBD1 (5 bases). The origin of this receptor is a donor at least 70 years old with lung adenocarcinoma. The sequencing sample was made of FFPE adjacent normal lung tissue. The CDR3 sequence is CASRHDSSGANVLTF. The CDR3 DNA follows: TGTGCCAGCAGACATGACAGCTCTGGGGCCAACGTCCTGACTTTC.